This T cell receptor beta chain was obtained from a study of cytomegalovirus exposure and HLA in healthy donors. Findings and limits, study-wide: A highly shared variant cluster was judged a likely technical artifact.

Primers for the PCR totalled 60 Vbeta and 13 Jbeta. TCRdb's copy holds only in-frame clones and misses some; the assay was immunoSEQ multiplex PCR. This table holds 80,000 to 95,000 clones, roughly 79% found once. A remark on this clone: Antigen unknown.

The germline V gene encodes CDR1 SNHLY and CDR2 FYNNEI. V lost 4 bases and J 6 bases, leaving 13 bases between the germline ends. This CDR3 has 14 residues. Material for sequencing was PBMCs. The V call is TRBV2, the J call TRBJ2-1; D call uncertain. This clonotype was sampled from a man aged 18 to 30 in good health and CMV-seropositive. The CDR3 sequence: CASSGDSLTNEQFF. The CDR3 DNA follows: TGTGCCAGCAGTGGTGATAGCCTAACCAATGAGCAGTTCTTC.